This passage covers 21 T cell receptor beta chains from one sample sequenced in a study of T cell responses to AZD1222 COVID-19 vaccine. Sequenced by immunoSEQ multiplex PCR; TCRdb stores in-frame clones only, minus some. The repertoire holds about 140,000 clones, with approximately 93% as singletons. Source: peripheral blood, taken on day 0 of MenACWY control vaccination. The source is an adult in good health.

The rearrangement links TRBV15 to TRBJ1-3, with 11 bases that match TRBD1. This CDR3 comprises 16 residues. The V segment lost 3 bases and the J segment 2 bases; nucleotides outside the gene matches: 3. Germline CDR1 reads LNHNV; CDR2 reads YYDKDF (reference sequence). The CDR3 sequence: CATSREGQGAGNTIYF. The CDR3 DNA reads as TGTGCCACCAGCAGGGAGGGACAGGGGGCTGGAAACACCATATATTTT. The entire variable domain, with the rest obtained from reference TRBV15 and TRBJ1-3, is as follows: DAMVIQNPRYQVTQFGKPVTLSCSQTLNHNVMYWYQQKSSQAPKLLFHYYDKDFNNEADTPDNFQSRRPNTSFCFLDIRSPGLGDTAMYLCATSREGQGAGNTIYFGEGSWLTVV.

The chain combines TRBV19 with TRBJ1-2, with a possible D match to TRBD1 (5 bases). The CDR3 runs 16 residues. Germline loops: CDR1 LNHDA, CDR2 SQIVND (reference sequence). Trimming stripped 3 bases from V and 0 bases from J, with 14 bases between. DNA for the CDR3: TGTGCCAGTAGTATGGGGCAGGAAACCCCTAACTATGGCTACACCTTC. This gives the protein CASSMGQETPNYGYTF.

The chain carries TRBV6-2 or TRBV6-3 and TRBJ2-1; 10 bases are a match to TRBD1. Germline V gene lookup returns CDR1 MNHEY and CDR2 SVGEGT. V shed 6 bases and J 8 bases; nucleotides not matched to a gene: 7. This CDR3 is 14 amino acids long. CDR3 in DNA: TGTGCCAGCAGCGGGACAGGGGAGGAGGATGAGCAGTTCTTC. Translated, it gives CASSGTGEEDEQFF.

This sequence joins TRBV4-2 and TRBJ1-1, with 7 bases lining up with TRBD1. The J segment lost 4 bases and the V segment lost 0 bases, leaving 5 bases of the junction unmatched. The germline V gene has CDR1 LGHNA and CDR2 YNFKEQ. The CDR3 is made up of 15 amino acids. CDR3 sequence: CASSQEPRGGTEAFF. CDR3 sequence (DNA): TGTGCCAGCAGCCAAGAACCCAGGGGGGGCACTGAAGCTTTCTTT.

Regarding this clone: The sample has other DNA sequences that encode this CDR3 too. This sequence joins TRBV6-4 and TRBJ1-1; D unclear. The CDR3 is 13 residues long. V gave up 3 bases and J gave up 5 bases, with 10 bases separating them. Germline lookup yields CDR1 MRHNA and CDR2 SNTAGT. The DNA of the CDR3 is TGTGCCAGCAGTGATTTCGTAGGGACTGAAGCTTTCTTT. Translation: CASSDFVGTEAFF.

The genes are TRBV19 and TRBJ1-1; 7 bases are shared with TRBD1. The V and J ends lost 4 bases and 1 base, in that order; junction bases with no gene match: 6. Germline V gives CDR1 LNHDA, CDR2 SQIVND (reference sequence). This CDR3 contains 15 residues. The chain's CDR3 is CASSNYRGPNTEAFF. The DNA of the CDR3 is TGTGCCAGTAGTAACTACAGGGGTCCGAACACTGAAGCTTTCTTT.

The rearrangement uses TRBV19 and TRBJ1-2; D gene ambiguous. This CDR3 contains 13 residues. V was cut by 5 bases and J by 8 bases, with 15 bases left in between. Germline lookup yields CDR1 LNHDA and CDR2 SQIVND (reference sequence). For the CDR3, the DNA is TGTGCCAGTAGTTTTAACTACCTCCAAGGCTACACCTTC. The encoded protein is CASSFNYLQGYTF.

The V gene is TRBV27, the J gene TRBJ1-4, with 8 positions matching TRBD1. CDR3 length: 16 amino acids. V was clipped by 5 bases and J by 3 bases; unmatched bases: 8. Germline-derived CDR1 and CDR2 are MNHEY and SMNVEV (reference sequence). DNA for the CDR3: TGTGCCAGCAGTGCGGGACAGGAAGGCGCTAATGAAAAACTGTTTTTT. This sequence encodes CASSAGQEGANEKLFF.

This rearrangement joins TRBV14 to TRBJ1-2; the D gene is possibly TRBD1 (6 bases). From germline, CDR1 is SGHDN and CDR2 FVKESK. Trimming removed 5 bases from V and 4 bases from J, with 11 bases in between. This CDR3 has 13 residues. The CDR3, as DNA: TGTGCCAGCAGCGAAGGACAGTCCTATGGCTACACCTTC. Its translation is CASSEGQSYGYTF.

The V gene is TRBV10-1, the J gene TRBJ1-5; TRBD1 aligns across 8 bases. Germline values: CDR1 WNHNN, CDR2 SYGVQD (reference sequence). The length of the CDR3 is 15 residues. J lost 5 bases, V lost 7 bases, and 10 bases had no gene match. Here the CDR3 DNA reads TGCGCCAGCACCTACGACAGGGGTTGTCATCAGCCCCAGCATTTT. This encodes CASTYDRGCHQPQHF.

The CDR3 DNA reads as TGCGCCAGCAGCCCGGGACAGGGAACTGAAGCTTTCTTT. Protein product: CASSPGQGTEAFF. This sequence joins TRBV10-1 and TRBJ1-1, with TRBD1 matching over 9 bases. The CDR3 extends over 13 amino acids. V shed 6 bases, J shed 5 bases, and the junction held 4 bases outside the gene matches. Germline CDR1 WNHNN, CDR2 SYGVQD (reference sequence).

The chain links TRBV7-3 to TRBJ1-6; no clear D. Trimming left V 5 bases short and J 8 bases short, with 10 bases between. Germline assignment: CDR1 SGHTA and CDR2 FQGTGA. The CDR3 covers 13 residues. The CDR3 nucleotides are TGTGCCAGCAGCCCAGCGCGGGATTCACCCCTCCACTTT. It is translated as CASSPARDSPLHF.

The rearrangement uses TRBV6-2 or TRBV6-3 and TRBJ1-5, with 8 bases aligning to TRBD1. Germline V lookup: CDR1 MNHEY, CDR2 SVGEGT. There are 15 residues in the CDR3. Trimming cost V 5 bases and J 2 bases; bases outside gene matches: 5. CDR3 nucleotide sequence: TGTGCCAGCAGTAGCACAGGGGGAGGCAATCAGCCCCAGCATTTT. Its translation is CASSSTGGGNQPQHF.

This chain links TRBV27 with TRBJ1-1; D gene ambiguous. Trimming stripped 2 bases from V and 7 bases from J, with 14 bases between. The CDR3 covers 14 residues. In germline, CDR1 is MNHEY, CDR2 SMNVEV (reference sequence). Written as DNA, the CDR3 is TGTGCCAGCAGTTTAAACCCCGGAAGACTTGAAGCTTTCTTT. Translated, it gives CASSLNPGRLEAFF.

The chain is built from TRBV2 and TRBJ1-1, with D maybe TRBD1 (5 bases). The CDR3 sequence is 12 residues long. Trimming removed 7 bases from V and 1 base from J, with 7 bases in between. In germline, CDR1 is SNHLY, CDR2 FYNNEI. CDR3 in DNA: TGTGCCAGCATAGGGACGAACACTGAAGCTTTCTTT. It encodes CASIGTNTEAFF.

V and J are TRBV4-1 and TRBJ2-5, with TRBD2 matching over 7 bases. CDR3 size: 16 residues. Germline CDR1 is MGHRA and CDR2 is YSYEKL. V was pared by 2 bases and J by 2 bases, with 8 bases of the junction left unmatched. The CDR3 reads CASSQPRDYPQETQYF. The CDR3 bases are TGCGCCAGCAGCCAACCCCGGGACTACCCTCAAGAGACCCAGTACTTC.

The CDR3 nucleotides are TGTGCCAGCAGCTCCATGGGGGGTAATCTCCACGAGCAGTACTTC. Translated, it gives CASSSMGGNLHEQYF. The J gene is TRBJ2-7, the V gene TRBV13; D is possibly TRBD2 (6 bases). The CDR3 sequence is 15 residues long. Germline V gene data show CDR1 as PRHDT and CDR2 as FYEKMQ (reference sequence). V lost 4 bases to trimming and J lost 5 bases, with 18 bases between them.

The chain carries TRBV20-1 and TRBJ1-5; D gene ambiguous. This CDR3 comprises 13 residues. The V end lost 3 bases, the J end lost 5 bases, and 11 bases lay between the germline ends. Germline-derived CDR1 and CDR2 are DFQATT and SNEGSKA (reference sequence). CDR3 loop: CSASFSRDQPQHF. CDR3 nucleotides: TGCAGTGCTAGTTTTTCGAGGGATCAGCCCCAGCATTTT.

CDR3: CASSDSKGLEFF. The CDR3 region has the DNA TGTGCCAGCAGTGACTCGAAGGGGTTGGAGTTCTTC. V gene TRBV6-4 combines with J gene TRBJ2-1; possible D gene TRBD1, 5 bases. CDR1 is MRHNA, CDR2 SNTAGT, per germline. V shed 0 bases and J shed 14 bases, with 11 bases lying between them. This CDR3 spans 12 amino acids.

This chain connects TRBV2 to TRBJ2-1; unclear D gene. Between the trimmed V and J ends, which lost 4 bases and 15 bases, there was a span of 19 bases. The germline gives CDR1 SNHLY, CDR2 FYNNEI. The CDR3 covers 13 residues. CDR3 in amino acids: CASSGLGAARRFF. The CDR3 DNA follows: TGTGCCAGCAGTGGATTGGGCGCAGCGCGGAGGTTCTTC. Full variable domain (remainder filled in from reference TRBV2 and TRBJ2-1): EPEVTQTPSHQVTQMGQEVILRCVPISNHLYFYWYRQILGQKVEFLVSFYNNEISEKSEIFDDQFSVERPDGSNFTLKIRSTKLEDSAMYFCASSGLGAARRFFGPGTRLTVL.

This rearrangement joins TRBV6-4 to TRBJ2-7; D is possibly TRBD1 (6 bases). Between the trimmed V and J ends, which lost 2 bases and 4 bases, there was a span of 12 bases. The V gene's germline CDR1 is MRHNA and CDR2 SNTAGT. The CDR3 runs 14 residues. The CDR3 sequence: CASSDQDSFYEQYF. CDR3 DNA sequence: TGTGCCAGCAGTGACCAGGACAGCTTTTACGAGCAGTACTTC.